Only a few counts were recorded for the clone carrying this T cell receptor (beta chain). Measured with immunoSEQ multiplex PCR; TCRdb has only the in-frame clones, and not every one. The table shows 250,000 or so clones, with about 70% occurring only once. The sample comes from a study of blood T cell repertoires in COVID-19. Study summary: PBMCs, B-cell-depleted T cells, or T cells were the source of the cDNA or gDNA that made up the material.

The germline V gene has CDR1 DFQATT and CDR2 SNEGSKA (reference sequence). The trim removed 6 bases at V and 6 bases at J, leaving 4 bases unmatched. The CDR3 is made up of 11 amino acids. This TCR was sampled from a woman of 80 years or more with acute or convalescent COVID-19. The sample taken for sequencing was peripheral blood. The V call is TRBV20-1, the J call TRBJ2-7; the match to TRBD2 covers 8 bases. CDR3 protein: CSAILAAEQYF. CDR3 in DNA: TGCAGTGCAATACTAGCGGCCGAGCAGTACTTC.